Sequencing of this T cell receptor (beta chain) was carried out in a study of blood T cell repertoires in COVID-19. On the study more broadly: Donors in the United States, Italy and Spain gave samples during acute or convalescent COVID-19. The analysed material was cDNA or gDNA that came from T cells, B-cell-depleted T cells, or PBMCs.

CDR3 length: 17 residues. CDR1 is SQVTM and CDR2 is ANQGSEA in the germline V gene. The J segment lost 7 bases and the V segment lost 5 bases, leaving 13 bases of the junction unmatched. In the original analysis: Amplification from reference gene primers served as the basis for estimated nucleated cell counts. Sequencing was performed with immunoSEQ multiplex PCR; in TCRdb, only in-frame clones are kept and a portion is missing. V and J calls and clone size are given by that table; D and trimming were obtained from the DNA. The sample consists of roughly 78,000 clones, approximately 89% of them appearing once.

Source material: peripheral blood. This clonotype was sampled from a woman aged 60-75 years with acute or convalescent COVID-19. The rearrangement links TRBV29-1 to TRBJ2-1, with TRBD2 identical over 14 bases. The CDR3: CSVLGLAGVQSGNEQFF. The CDR3 region has the DNA TGCAGCGTTTTGGGACTAGCGGGAGTACAATCGGGGAATGAGCAGTTCTTC.